The rows below give T cell receptor beta chains drawn from one sample of a study of CD8 T cells in ankylosing spondylitis. A single record per CDR3 protein comes from TCRdb applying MiXCR to the 5' RACE reads. The data show about 170,000 distinct CDR3 sequences, around 19% seen once. Material for sequencing was blood, either unsorted or a sorted T cell fraction (not recorded which). All receptors come from a male donor with ankylosing spondylitis or in good health (not recorded which). CDR3s include the opening cysteine and the closing phenylalanine or tryptophan. D genes are given only for firm matches. Size is omitted from some rows. Given values are once, few, many or a class for expanded clones.

j_call,clone_size,d_call,v_call,cdr3_nt,cdr3_aa
TRBJ1-2,many,-,TRBV2,TGTGCCAGCAGTGCTCAAAGCTATGGCTACACCTTC,CASSAQSYGYTF
TRBJ2-1,few,-,TRBV20-1,TGCAGTGCTAGACTAGCCACCTATGAGCAGTTCTTC,CSARLATYEQFF
TRBJ2-5,many,TRBD1,TRBV15,TGTGCCACCAGCAGAGGCCGACAGGGGCAAGAGACCCAGTACTTC,CATSRGRQGQETQYF
TRBJ1-6,-,-,TRBV6-1,TGTGCCAGCAGTGAAGCAACCCAGGGGAATTCACCCCTCCACTTT,CASSEATQGNSPLHF
TRBJ1-5,few,-,TRBV7-2,TGTGCCAGCAGCTTAGTGTCCGGGCCCCATCAGCCCCAGCATTTT,CASSLVSGPHQPQHF
TRBJ2-7,many,TRBD2,TRBV20-1,TGCAGTGCTAGAGATCTGGTAGCGGGGGGACCCTACGAGCAGTACTTC,CSARDLVAGGPYEQYF
TRBJ2-7,few,TRBD2,TRBV5-1,TGCGCCAGCAGCTTGAACGGACTAGACCCCTACGAGCAGTACTTC,CASSLNGLDPYEQYF
TRBJ2-3,many,-,TRBV5-1,TGCGCCAGCAGCTTGCGGGGGGCTAGCGGATATAGCACAGATACGCAGTATTTT,CASSLRGASGYSTDTQYF
TRBJ2-1,-,TRBD2,TRBV5-1,TGCGCCAGCAGCTCGGGAGGAATGAGCCAGTTCTTC,CASSSGGMSQFF
TRBJ1-2,many,-,TRBV29-1,TGCAGCGTTGAAGATCCCCAGGGCAGAGACAACAACTATGGCTACACCTTC,CSVEDPQGRDNNYGYTF
TRBJ2-3,-,-,TRBV7-6,TGTGCCTGCAAAGGCGGGACCTCGGTCACAGATACGCAGTATTTT,CACKGGTSVTDTQYF
TRBJ2-3,many,TRBD2,TRBV13,TGTGCCAGCAGCTTACGGGAGGCCTTCACAGATACGCAGTATTTT,CASSLREAFTDTQYF
TRBJ2-6,-,-,TRBV4-2,TGTGCCAGCACCATCCCGGGGGCCAGACGCTCTGGGGCCAACGTCCTGACTTTC,CASTIPGARRSGANVLTF
TRBJ2-7,-,TRBD1,TRBV18,TGTGCCAGCGGCACCGGGACAGGACCTTACGAGCAGTACTTC,CASGTGTGPYEQYF
TRBJ2-3,-,-,TRBV3-1,TGTGCCAGCAGCCAAGAAGTAAGCACAGATACGCAGTATTTT,CASSQEVSTDTQYF
TRBJ2-7,many,TRBD2,TRBV5-1,TGCGCCAGCAGCTTGGAGGTAGGCGGGAGGGCCGACGAGCAGTACTTC,CASSLEVGGRADEQYF
TRBJ1-3,few,-,TRBV6-1,TGTGCCAGCAGTGAAGCAGGGCAGGGAACGGGAAACACCATATATTTT,CASSEAGQGTGNTIYF
TRBJ1-1,many,TRBD1,TRBV30,TGTGCCTGGGACCTTCACACCGGGACAGAAGCCACTGAAGCTTTCTTT,CAWDLHTGTEATEAFF
TRBJ2-1,many,TRBD1,TRBV29-1,TGCAGCGTTAGACAGGGAGTGACCTCCAATGAGCAGTTCTTC,CSVRQGVTSNEQFF
TRBJ1-5,-,-,TRBV18,TGTGCCAGCTCACCACCCGGACTTAATTTCGGGCCCCAGCATTTT,CASSPPGLNFGPQHF
TRBJ2-1,many,-,TRBV6-1,TGTGCCAGCAGTCAAATCGGTAATGAGCAGTTCTTC,CASSQIGNEQFF
TRBJ1-5,-,TRBD1,TRBV28,TGTGCCAGCAGAAGTGACAGGGTGGTCAATCAGCCCCAGCATTTT,CASRSDRVVNQPQHF
TRBJ1-5,-,-,TRBV28,TGTGCCAGCAGTTTATTCTTCGACAGTGCTGGGTACCAGCCCCAGCATTTT,CASSLFFDSAGYQPQHF
TRBJ1-2,many,TRBD1,TRBV20-1,TGCAGTGCTAGGGGACAGGGGATGGCCTATGGCTACACCTTC,CSARGQGMAYGYTF
TRBJ1-3,-,-,TRBV28,TGTGCCAGCAGTTTAACCCCAGGGGCAGGGGGAAACACCATATATTTT,CASSLTPGAGGNTIYF
TRBJ2-1,few,TRBD2,TRBV18,TGTGCCAGCTCACGGGCTCTAGCGGGAATCAATGAGCAGTTCTTC,CASSRALAGINEQFF
TRBJ1-2,-,-,TRBV10-3,TGTGCCAAGTCGGAGGGGGTAGGCTATGGCTACACCTTC,CAKSEGVGYGYTF
TRBJ2-7,few,-,TRBV28,TGTGCCAGCAGAAATCCGGGCTATGCCTACGAGCAGTACTTC,CASRNPGYAYEQYF
TRBJ2-7,few,-,TRBV7-8,TGTGCCAGCAGCTTAGACAGAATTGACTACGAGCAGTACTTC,CASSLDRIDYEQYF
TRBJ2-2,many,-,TRBV15,TGTGCCACCTCCTTCACCGGGGAGCTGTTTTTT,CATSFTGELFF
TRBJ2-6,-,-,TRBV27,TGTGCCAGCGGGGGGCTGTCTGGGGCCAACGTCCTGACTTTC,CASGGLSGANVLTF
TRBJ1-6,-,-,TRBV7-6,TGTGCCAGCAGCTTAGTACGGGGTTGGGATTCACCCCTCCACTTT,CASSLVRGWDSPLHF
TRBJ2-1,few,-,TRBV11-2,TGTGCCAGCAGCTTAGTGCATCTGTTCTTC,CASSLVHLFF
TRBJ1-4,-,-,TRBV6-5,TGTGCCAGCAGTTCCCTATACATGGGCGAAAAACTGTTTTTT,CASSSLYMGEKLFF
TRBJ2-3,many,TRBD2,TRBV20-1,TGCAGTGCTGGACATAGCGGGAGGTCCACAGATACGCAGTATTTT,CSAGHSGRSTDTQYF
TRBJ1-2,many,-,TRBV20-1,TGCAGTGCTACCCCTTTCCAAACGGGCTACACCTTC,CSATPFQTGYTF
TRBJ1-1,-,TRBD1,TRBV28,TGTGCCAGCAGCGCCCGGACAGGGCGGGTTGAAGCTTTCTTT,CASSARTGRVEAFF
TRBJ2-2,few,-,TRBV6-5,TGTGCCAGCAGTTACTCGGAGGGAATCACCGGGGAGCTGTTTTTT,CASSYSEGITGELFF
TRBJ2-3,-,-,TRBV5-1,TGCGCCAGCAGCTTGGAAGGGCCCCGCACAGATACGCAGTATTTT,CASSLEGPRTDTQYF
TRBJ2-1,many,-,TRBV28,TGTGCCAGCACCTTTATGCTTGAGCAGTTCTTC,CASTFMLEQFF